By share, the clone carrying this T cell receptor (beta chain) ranks as medium-sized. The target antigen is unknown. The data stem from a study of tumor and adjacent non-tumor tissue in lung cancer. Study context: On average, productive TCRbeta reads reached about 4.4 million per sample. Study-level findings and limits: TCR diversity was significantly greater in tumor than normal lung tissue.

TCRbeta libraries were built with three rounds of nested PCR, modified from ARM-PCR. TCRdb passed the multiplex PCR reads through MiXCR, listing each CDR3 protein once. This table holds 200,000 to 250,000 distinct CDR3 sequences, 70% to 75% found once. This CDR3 has 17 amino acids. Germline values: CDR1 LGHNA, CDR2 YNFKEQ. Trimming removed 3 bases from V and 5 bases from J; junction bases left unmatched: 8. No cell sorting was done before RNA was extracted from the tissue. This TCR was sampled from a man between 60 and 75 years old with non-small cell lung cancer. V gene TRBV4-2 combines with J gene TRBJ2-5; 14 positions agree with TRBD2. Sample: lung tumor tissue. The CDR3 coding sequence is TGTGCCAGCAGCCAGGGGACTAGCGGGGGCCTGGGGGAGACCCAGTACTTC. This translates into CASSQGTSGGLGETQYF.